This TCR beta chain emerged from a study of cytomegalovirus exposure and HLA in healthy donors. General study points: The authors later found most CMV-associated TCR beta chains appeared HLA-restricted. Reportedly, cytomegalovirus status was diagnosed with high sensitivity and specificity. Among immune exposure information, only CMV serostatus was available. Investigators reported some 150 TCR beta chains as tied to cytomegalovirus.

PCR used 60 Vbeta primers and 13 Jbeta primers. Sequenced by immunoSEQ multiplex PCR; TCRdb stores in-frame clones only, minus some. The repertoire has 35,000 to 55,000 clones, roughly 51% of them found once; the top ten carry 6%. A word on this clone: Its antigen is currently unknown.

This CDR3 contains 11 residues. Looked up from germline, CDR1 is MDHEN and CDR2 is SYDVKM. Trimming removed 6 bases from V and 2 bases from J, with 5 bases in between. The sequence was obtained from a man in his sixties in good health and CMV-seronegative. The J gene is TRBJ2-7, the V gene TRBV28, with D hard to call. The specimen was PBMCs. CDR3 sequence: CASRRTYEQYF. The CDR3 DNA is TGTGCCAGCAGGCGGACCTACGAGCAGTACTTC.